These T cell receptor beta chains were read from a single sample in a study of blood T cell repertoires in COVID-19. Assay used: immunoSEQ multiplex PCR; TCRdb lists only in-frame clones, some missing. The data show 210,000 or so clones, under 90% seen once. The sequenced material came from PBMCs or T cells enriched from blood (not recorded which). These receptors came from a woman in her forties or fifties who had been exposed to COVID-19. Both conserved end residues are part of each CDR3. A D gene is named only where the DNA matches it firmly. Clone size is given for some rows only: seen once, a few or many times, or a class if the clone is expanded.

cdr3_length | d_call | clone_size | j_call | v_call | cdr3_aa | cdr3_nt
17 | TRBD2 | NA | TRBJ2-2 | TRBV18 | CASSPRLAGKDTGELFF | TGTGCCAGCTCACCTCGACTAGCGGGGAAAGACACCGGGGAGCTGTTTTTT
16 | TRBD1 | NA | TRBJ2-2 | TRBV3-1/TRBV3-2 | CASSQNWDRGAGELFF | TGTGCCAGCAGCCAGAACTGGGACAGGGGAGCCGGGGAGCTGTTTTTT
13 | NA | NA | TRBJ1-2 | TRBV5-6 | CASSLGLEAPYTF | TGTGCCAGCAGCTTGGGTCTCGAGGCCCCCTACACCTTC
14 | NA | NA | TRBJ2-7 | TRBV6-5 | CASSYLAGTYEQYF | TGTGCCAGCAGTTATCTGGCGGGGACCTACGAGCAGTACTTC
14 | NA | once | TRBJ2-2 | TRBV15 | CATSRDGQNGELFF | TGTGCCACCAGCAGAGATGGTCAGAACGGGGAGCTGTTTTTT
15 | TRBD2 | NA | TRBJ2-1 | TRBV9 | CASSNLAGGYNEQFF | TGTGCCAGCAGCAATCTAGCGGGGGGATACAATGAGCAGTTCTTC
16 | TRBD1 | NA | TRBJ2-4 | TRBV7-9 | CASSLGQGVAKNIQYF | TGTGCCAGCAGCTTGGGACAGGGGGTAGCCAAAAACATTCAGTACTTC
15 | NA | NA | TRBJ1-5 | TRBV27 | CASSLSGTNHQPQHF | TGTGCCAGCAGTTTAAGTGGCACAAACCATCAGCCCCAGCATTTT
12 | NA | once | TRBJ2-7 | TRBV2 | CASSVTAYEQYF | TGTGCCAGCAGTGTCACAGCCTACGAGCAGTACTTC
13 | NA | NA | TRBJ2-5 | TRBV18 | CASSRSRGETQYF | TGTGCCAGCTCGCGCTCTAGAGGCGAGACCCAGTACTTC
15 | TRBD2 | NA | TRBJ2-1 | TRBV7-2 | CASSSSSGGYNEQFF | TGTGCCAGCAGCTCTTCTAGCGGGGGCTACAATGAGCAGTTCTTC
14 | NA | NA | TRBJ2-2 | TRBV9 | CASSVDSGTGELFF | TGTGCCAGCAGCGTAGATAGCGGAACCGGGGAGCTGTTTTTT
13 | NA | NA | TRBJ1-1 | TRBV15 | CATSVGVNTEAFF | TGTGCCACCAGCGTCGGAGTGAACACTGAAGCTTTCTTT
13 | TRBD1 | few | TRBJ1-1 | TRBV5-4 | CASSNTGGTEAFF | TGTGCCAGCAGCAACACAGGGGGCACTGAAGCTTTCTTT
14 | NA | NA | TRBJ1-2 | TRBV5-6 | CASSLGQLNYGYTF | TGTGCCAGCAGCTTGGGACAGTTAAACTATGGCTACACCTTC
17 | NA | NA | TRBJ1-1 | TRBV28 | CASSSLTRGWGNTEAFF | TGTGCCAGCAGTTCCCTTACCCGGGGGTGGGGGAACACTGAAGCTTTCTTT
13 | NA | NA | TRBJ1-2 | TRBV27 | CASSPGDTYGYTF | TGTGCCAGCAGTCCCGGGGACACTTATGGCTACACCTTC
20 | NA | NA | TRBJ1-1 | TRBV21-1 | CASSKGLDPGQGAVNTEAFF | TGTGCCAGCAGCAAAGGGTTGGACCCGGGACAGGGGGCCGTGAACACTGAAGCTTTCTTT
15 | NA | few | TRBJ1-5 | TRBV7-6 | CASSLGPGVNQPQHF | TGTGCCAGCAGCTTGGGGCCAGGGGTGAATCAGCCCCAGCATTTT
14 | NA | NA | TRBJ2-2 | TRBV27 | CASTSREYTGELFF | TGTGCCAGCACTTCCCGGGAATACACCGGGGAGCTGTTTTTT
16 | TRBD1 | NA | TRBJ1-3 | TRBV19 | CASSTRTGKAGNTIYF | TGTGCCAGTAGTACTCGGACAGGGAAGGCTGGAAACACCATATATTTT
12 | NA | NA | TRBJ2-4 | TRBV3-1/TRBV3-2 | CASSLLSGIQYF | TGTGCCAGCAGCCTCCTTAGCGGTATTCAGTACTTC
15 | NA | NA | TRBJ2-6 | TRBV6-5 | CASSPPGVGANVLTF | TGTGCCAGCAGCCCCCCAGGGGTCGGGGCCAACGTCCTGACTTTC
14 | NA | few | TRBJ2-7 | TRBV5-1 | CASSRIQGAWEQYF | TGCGCCAGCAGCCGGATCCAAGGGGCGTGGGAGCAGTACTTC
17 | TRBD1 | NA | TRBJ1-1 | TRBV27 | CASSLNLDRGIATEAFF | TGTGCCAGCAGTTTAAATTTGGACAGGGGGATAGCCACTGAAGCTTTCTTT
12 | NA | NA | TRBJ2-2 | TRBV5-1 | CASSSRTGELFF | TGCGCCAGCAGCTCCAGGACCGGGGAGCTGTTTTTT